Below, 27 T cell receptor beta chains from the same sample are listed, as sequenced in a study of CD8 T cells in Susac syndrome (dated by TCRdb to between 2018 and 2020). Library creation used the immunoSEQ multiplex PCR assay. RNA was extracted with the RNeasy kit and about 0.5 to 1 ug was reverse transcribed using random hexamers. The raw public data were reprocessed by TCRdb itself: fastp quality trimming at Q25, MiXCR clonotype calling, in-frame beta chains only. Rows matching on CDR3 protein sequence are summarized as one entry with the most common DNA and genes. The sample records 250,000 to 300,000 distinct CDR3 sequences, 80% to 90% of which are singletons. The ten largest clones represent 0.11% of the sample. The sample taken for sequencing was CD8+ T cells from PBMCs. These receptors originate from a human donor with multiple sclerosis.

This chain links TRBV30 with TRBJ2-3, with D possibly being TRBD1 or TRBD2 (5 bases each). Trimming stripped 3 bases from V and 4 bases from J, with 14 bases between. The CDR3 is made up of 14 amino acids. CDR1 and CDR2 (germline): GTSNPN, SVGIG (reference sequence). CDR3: CAWSVSRGSDTQYF. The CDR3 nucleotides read TGTGCCTGGAGCGTCTCCCGGGGCTCAGATACGCAGTATTTT.

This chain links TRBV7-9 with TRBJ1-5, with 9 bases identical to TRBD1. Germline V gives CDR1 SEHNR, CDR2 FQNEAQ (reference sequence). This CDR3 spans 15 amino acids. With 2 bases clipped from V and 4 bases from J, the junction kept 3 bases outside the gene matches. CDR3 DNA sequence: TGTGCCAGCAGCTTACCAGGGACAGGGAATCAGCCCCAGCATTTT. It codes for CASSLPGTGNQPQHF.

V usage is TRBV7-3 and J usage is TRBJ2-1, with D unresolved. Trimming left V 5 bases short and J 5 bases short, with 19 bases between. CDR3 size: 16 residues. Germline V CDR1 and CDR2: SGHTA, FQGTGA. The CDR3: CASSPRPRYSDNEQFF. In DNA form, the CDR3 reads TGTGCCAGCAGCCCAAGACCGAGGTACTCGGACAATGAGCAGTTCTTC. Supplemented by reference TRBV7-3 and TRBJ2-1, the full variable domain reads GAGVSQTPSNKVTEKGKYVELRCDPISGHTALYWYRQSLGQGPEFLIYFQGTGAADDSGLPNDRFFAVRPEGSVSTLKIQRTERGDSAVYLCASSPRPRYSDNEQFFGPGTRLTVL.

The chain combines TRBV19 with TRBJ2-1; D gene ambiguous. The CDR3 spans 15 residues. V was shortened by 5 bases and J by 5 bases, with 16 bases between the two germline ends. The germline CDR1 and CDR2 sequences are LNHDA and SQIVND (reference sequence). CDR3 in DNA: TGTGCCAGTAGTCCACGGACGGCGGCCGACAATGAGCAGTTCTTC. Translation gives CASSPRTAADNEQFF.

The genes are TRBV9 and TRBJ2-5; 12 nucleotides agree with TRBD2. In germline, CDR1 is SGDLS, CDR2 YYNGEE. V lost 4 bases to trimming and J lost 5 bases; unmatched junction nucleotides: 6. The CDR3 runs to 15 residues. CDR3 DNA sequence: TGTGCCAGCAGCCCTAGCGGGAGGGCCGGGGAGACCCAGTACTTC. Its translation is CASSPSGRAGETQYF.

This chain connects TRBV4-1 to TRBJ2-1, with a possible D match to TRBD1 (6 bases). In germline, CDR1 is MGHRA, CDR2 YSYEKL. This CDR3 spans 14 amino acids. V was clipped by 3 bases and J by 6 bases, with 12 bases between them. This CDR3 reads CASSQPSQGNEQFF. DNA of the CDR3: TGCGCCAGCAGCCAGCCATCACAGGGCAATGAGCAGTTCTTC.

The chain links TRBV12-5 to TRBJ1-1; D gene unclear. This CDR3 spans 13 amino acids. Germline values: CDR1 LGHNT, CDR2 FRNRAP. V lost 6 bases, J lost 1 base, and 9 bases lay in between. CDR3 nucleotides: TGTGCTAGTGGACAGAGTCCGAACACTGAAGCTTTCTTT. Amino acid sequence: CASGQSPNTEAFF.

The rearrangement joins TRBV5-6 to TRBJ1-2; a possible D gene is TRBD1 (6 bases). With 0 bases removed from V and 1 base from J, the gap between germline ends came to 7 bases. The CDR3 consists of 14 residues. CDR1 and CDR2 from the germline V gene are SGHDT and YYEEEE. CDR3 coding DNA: TGTGCCAGCAGCTTGGAACAGGGTAACTATGGCTACACCTTC. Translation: CASSLEQGNYGYTF.

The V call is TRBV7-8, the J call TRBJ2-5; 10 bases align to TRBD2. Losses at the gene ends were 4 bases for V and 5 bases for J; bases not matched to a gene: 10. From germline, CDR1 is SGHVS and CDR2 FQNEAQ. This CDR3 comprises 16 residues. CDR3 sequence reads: CASSWTSGRLMETQYF. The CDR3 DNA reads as TGTGCCAGCAGCTGGACTAGCGGAAGACTTATGGAGACCCAGTACTTC.

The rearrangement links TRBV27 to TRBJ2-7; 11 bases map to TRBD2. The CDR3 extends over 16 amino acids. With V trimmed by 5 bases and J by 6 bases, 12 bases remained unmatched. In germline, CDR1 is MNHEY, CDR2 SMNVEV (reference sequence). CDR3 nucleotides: TGTGCCAGCAGTCCCATTCTAGCGGGAGGTATTACCGAGCAGTACTTC. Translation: CASSPILAGGITEQYF.

The CDR3, as DNA: TGTGCCAGCAGTTTAACCGGCTACAGGAGCTACACCTTC. This sequence encodes CASSLTGYRSYTF. The genes are TRBV27 and TRBJ1-2; a possible D gene is TRBD1 (5 bases). V was pared by 2 bases and J by 9 bases, with 13 bases between. Per germline, CDR1 MNHEY and CDR2 SMNVEV (reference sequence). CDR3 size: 13 residues.

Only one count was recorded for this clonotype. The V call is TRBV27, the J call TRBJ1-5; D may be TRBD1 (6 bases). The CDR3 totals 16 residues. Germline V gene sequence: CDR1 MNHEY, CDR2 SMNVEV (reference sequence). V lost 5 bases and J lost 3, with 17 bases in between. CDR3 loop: CASSDGRGAANQPQHF. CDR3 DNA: TGTGCCAGCAGTGACGGTAGGGGGGCAGCCAATCAGCCCCAGCATTTT.

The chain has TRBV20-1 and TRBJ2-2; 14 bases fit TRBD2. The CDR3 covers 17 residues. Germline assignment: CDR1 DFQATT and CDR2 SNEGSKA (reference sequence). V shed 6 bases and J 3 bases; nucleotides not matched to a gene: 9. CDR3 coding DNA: TGCAGTGCACCGGGACTAGCGGGAGACTCATACACCGGGGAGCTGTTTTTT. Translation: CSAPGLAGDSYTGELFF.

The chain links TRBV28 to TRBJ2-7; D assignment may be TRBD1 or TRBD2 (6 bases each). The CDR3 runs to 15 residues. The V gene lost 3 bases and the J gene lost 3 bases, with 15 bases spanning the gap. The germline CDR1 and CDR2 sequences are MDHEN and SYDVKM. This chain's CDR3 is CASSFYRRGIYEQYF. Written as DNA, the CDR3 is TGTGCCAGCAGTTTCTACCGGAGGGGGATCTACGAGCAGTACTTC. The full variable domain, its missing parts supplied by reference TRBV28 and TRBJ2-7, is DVKVTQSSRYLVKRTGEKVFLECVQDMDHENMFWYRQDPGLGLRLIYFSYDVKMKEKGDIPEGYSVSREKKERFSLILESASTNQTSMYLCASSFYRRGIYEQYFGPGTRLTVT.

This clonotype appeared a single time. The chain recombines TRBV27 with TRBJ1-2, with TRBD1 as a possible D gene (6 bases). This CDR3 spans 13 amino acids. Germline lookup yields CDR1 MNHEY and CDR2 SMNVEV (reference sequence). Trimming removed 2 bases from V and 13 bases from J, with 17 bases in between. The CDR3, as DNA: TGTGCCAGCAGTTTACGGACAGCGGATGGGGTCACCTTC. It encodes CASSLRTADGVTF.

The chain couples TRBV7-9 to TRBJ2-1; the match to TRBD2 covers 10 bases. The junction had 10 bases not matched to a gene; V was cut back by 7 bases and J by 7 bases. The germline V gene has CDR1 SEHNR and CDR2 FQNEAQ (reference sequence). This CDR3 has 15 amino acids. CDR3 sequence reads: CASTLASGSENEQFF. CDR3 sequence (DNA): TGTGCCAGCACCCTTGCTAGCGGGAGTGAAAATGAGCAGTTCTTC. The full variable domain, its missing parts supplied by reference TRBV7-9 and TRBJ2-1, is DTGVSQNPRHKITKRGQNVTFRCDPISEHNRLYWYRQTLGQGPEFLTYFQNEAQLEKSRLLSDRFSAERPKGSFSTLEIQRTEQGDSAMYLCASTLASGSENEQFFGPGTRLTVL.

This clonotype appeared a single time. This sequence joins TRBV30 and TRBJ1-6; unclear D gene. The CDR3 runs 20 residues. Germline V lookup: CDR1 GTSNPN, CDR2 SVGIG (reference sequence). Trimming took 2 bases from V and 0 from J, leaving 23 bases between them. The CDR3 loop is CAWSPSDKIRSSSYNSPLHF. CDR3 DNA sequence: TGTGCCTGGAGTCCTTCCGATAAGATCCGCAGCAGCTCCTATAATTCACCCCTCCACTTT.

CDR3: CASSPPGASWDEQFF. In DNA form, the CDR3 reads TGTGCCAGCAGCCCCCCCGGCGCTTCTTGGGATGAGCAGTTCTTC. J is TRBJ2-1 and V is TRBV13; D call uncertain. The CDR3 has 15 amino acids. V lost 5 bases, J lost 8 bases, and 19 bases lay in between. Germline V gives CDR1 PRHDT, CDR2 FYEKMQ (reference sequence).

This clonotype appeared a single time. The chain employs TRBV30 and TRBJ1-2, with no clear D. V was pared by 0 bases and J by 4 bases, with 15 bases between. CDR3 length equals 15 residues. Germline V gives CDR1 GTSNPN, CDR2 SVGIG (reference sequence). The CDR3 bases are TGTGCCTGGAGTGTAATAACCGACCTTCGCTATGGCTACACCTTC. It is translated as CAWSVITDLRYGYTF.

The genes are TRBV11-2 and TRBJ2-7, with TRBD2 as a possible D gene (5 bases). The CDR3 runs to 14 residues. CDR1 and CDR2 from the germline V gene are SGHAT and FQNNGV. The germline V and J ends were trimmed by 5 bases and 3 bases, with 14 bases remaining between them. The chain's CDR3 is CASSRVGSHYEQYF. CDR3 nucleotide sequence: TGTGCCAGCAGCCGCGTTGGGAGTCACTACGAGCAGTACTTC.

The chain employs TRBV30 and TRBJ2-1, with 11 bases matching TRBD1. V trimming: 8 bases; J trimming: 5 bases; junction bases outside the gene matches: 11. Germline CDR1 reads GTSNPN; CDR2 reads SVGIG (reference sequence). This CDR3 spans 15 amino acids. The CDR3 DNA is TGTGCCGGCTCACCGGGACAGGGGGGTAACAATGAGCAGTTCTTC. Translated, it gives CAGSPGQGGNNEQFF.

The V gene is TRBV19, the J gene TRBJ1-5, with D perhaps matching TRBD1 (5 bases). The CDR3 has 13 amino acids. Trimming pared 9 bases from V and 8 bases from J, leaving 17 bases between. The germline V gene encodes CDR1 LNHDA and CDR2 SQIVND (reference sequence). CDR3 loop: CASRDTSMEPQHF. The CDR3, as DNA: TGTGCCAGCAGGGATACATCAATGGAGCCCCAGCATTTT.

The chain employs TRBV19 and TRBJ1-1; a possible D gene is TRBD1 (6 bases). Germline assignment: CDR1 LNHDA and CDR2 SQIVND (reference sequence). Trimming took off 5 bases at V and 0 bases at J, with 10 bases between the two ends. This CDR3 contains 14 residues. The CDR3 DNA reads TGTGCCAGTAGTCTTCAGGGGATGAACACTGAAGCTTTCTTT. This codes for CASSLQGMNTEAFF.

CDR3: CASSFPTELAGASLSTDTQYF. CDR3 coding DNA: TGTGCCAGCAGTTTCCCCACCGAACTAGCGGGAGCGTCCCTGAGCACAGATACGCAGTATTTT. The J gene is TRBJ2-3, the V gene TRBV28; 11 bases line up with TRBD2. The CDR3 spans 21 residues. Germline loops: CDR1 MDHEN, CDR2 SYDVKM. V shed 3 bases and J 0 bases; nucleotides not matched to a gene: 17.

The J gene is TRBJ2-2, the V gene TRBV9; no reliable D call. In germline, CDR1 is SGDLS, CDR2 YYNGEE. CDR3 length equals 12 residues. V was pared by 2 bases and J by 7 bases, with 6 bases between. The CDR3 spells CASSVEGGELFF. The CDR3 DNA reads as TGTGCCAGCAGCGTTGAAGGCGGGGAGCTGTTTTTT. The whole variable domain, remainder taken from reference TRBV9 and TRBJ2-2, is DSGVTQTPKHLITATGQRVTLRCSPRSGDLSVYWYQQSLDQGLQFLIQYYNGEERAKGNILERFSAQQFPDLHSELNLSSLELGDSALYFCASSVEGGELFFGEGSRLTVL.

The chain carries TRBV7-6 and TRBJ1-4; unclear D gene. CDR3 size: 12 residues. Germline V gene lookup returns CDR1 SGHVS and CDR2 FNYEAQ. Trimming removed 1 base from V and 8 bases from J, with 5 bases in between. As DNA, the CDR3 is TGTGCCAGCAGCTTAGATGGCGAAAAACTGTTTTTT. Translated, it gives CASSLDGEKLFF.

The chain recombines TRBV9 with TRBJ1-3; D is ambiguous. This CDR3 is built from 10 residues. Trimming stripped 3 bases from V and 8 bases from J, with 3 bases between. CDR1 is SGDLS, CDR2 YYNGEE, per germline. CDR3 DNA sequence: TGTGCCAGCAGCGGGGACACCATATATTTT. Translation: CASSGDTIYF.